The 30 T cell receptor beta chains below come from one sample, sequenced in a study of blood T cell repertoires in COVID-19. Here immunoSEQ multiplex PCR was the method, and the copy in TCRdb shows in-frame clones only, minus some. Found here are roughly 300,000 clones, roughly 91% of them singletons; the top ten hold approximately 1.8%. Specimen: peripheral blood. The receptor set was obtained from a woman aged 25 to 39 with COVID-19, enrolled during active disease.

The chain joins TRBV14 to TRBJ2-2; TRBD1 might be the D (5 bases). CDR3 length: 14 residues. V was shortened by 1 base and J by 5 bases, with 8 bases between the two germline ends. From germline, CDR1 is SGHDN and CDR2 FVKESK. The CDR3, as DNA: TGTGCCAGCAGCCAAGCCAGGGTAACCGGGGAGCTGTTTTTT. Residues: CASSQARVTGELFF.

The chain carries TRBV11-2 and TRBJ1-2, with D possibly being TRBD1 (5 bases). Germline V gene lookup returns CDR1 SGHAT and CDR2 FQNNGV. Trimming took 5 bases from V and 2 from J, leaving 6 bases between them. The CDR3 runs 12 residues. The CDR3 loop reads CASSAGNYGYTF. The CDR3 bases are TGTGCCAGCAGCGCAGGGAACTATGGCTACACCTTC.

This sequence joins TRBV4-1 and TRBJ1-2, with D possibly being TRBD1 (6 bases). The CDR3 is 14 amino acids. V gave up 4 bases and J gave up 4 bases, with 13 bases separating them. The germline gives CDR1 MGHRA, CDR2 YSYEKL. CDR3 loop: CASSRTGTPYGYTF. DNA for the CDR3: TGCGCCAGCAGCCGCACCGGGACACCCTATGGCTACACCTTC.

This rearrangement joins TRBV27 to TRBJ1-2; 7 bases agree with TRBD1. Trimming removed 5 bases from V and 4 bases from J; junction bases left unmatched: 7. CDR1 is MNHEY and CDR2 is SMNVEV in the germline V gene (reference sequence). CDR3 size: 14 residues. In DNA form, the CDR3 reads TGTGCCAGCAGTGATAAGGGACAGCCCTATGGCTACACCTTC. It encodes CASSDKGQPYGYTF.

The chain uses TRBV10-2 and TRBJ1-1; D gene uncertain. Germline loops: CDR1 WSHSY, CDR2 SAAADI. The CDR3 is 13 amino acids. Trimming cost V 8 bases and J 1 base, with 11 bases left between them. The CDR3: CASSLGRNTEAFF. The CDR3 region has the DNA TGCGCCAGCTCGCTAGGGAGGAACACTGAAGCTTTCTTT.

The CDR3 loop is CASRYRGRWTGELFF. The CDR3 nucleotides read TGTGCCAGCAGGTACAGAGGGCGTTGGACCGGGGAGCTGTTTTTT. V gene TRBV5-8 combines with J gene TRBJ2-2; TRBD2 is a possible D gene (5 bases). This CDR3 has 15 amino acids. Germline V lookup: CDR1 SGHTS, CDR2 YDEGEE. V was shortened by 5 bases and J by 5 bases, with 16 bases between the two germline ends.

The J gene is TRBJ1-1, the V gene TRBV7-2; 8 nucleotides align to TRBD1. CDR3 length equals 13 residues. V was pared by 5 bases and J by 12 bases, with 11 bases of the junction left unmatched. Germline CDR1 and CDR2: SGHTA and FQGNSA. In nucleotides, the CDR3 is TGTGCCAGCAGCCCAGAGGCGAACAGGGGGACTTTCTTT. It codes for CASSPEANRGTFF.

DNA of the CDR3: TGTGCCAGCAGTTTACGGGGGGCTATGAACACTGAAGCTTTCTTT. It is translated as CASSLRGAMNTEAFF. This rearrangement joins TRBV28 to TRBJ1-1, with a possible D match to TRBD1 (6 bases). The CDR3 consists of 15 residues. CDR1 and CDR2 (germline): MDHEN, SYDVKM. V lost 2 bases to trimming and J lost 0 bases, with 10 bases between them.

This clone was counted a single time. The chain carries TRBV5-1 and TRBJ2-5, with TRBD1 matching 11 bases. Germline CDR1 SGHRS, CDR2 YFSETQ. This CDR3 is built from 15 residues. V shed 4 bases, J shed 5 bases, and the junction held 7 bases outside the gene matches. CDR3 protein: CASSSGTGGRETQYF. The CDR3 DNA follows: TGCGCCAGCAGCAGCGGGACAGGGGGTCGGGAGACCCAGTACTTC.

The rearrangement links TRBV28 to TRBJ1-2, with D perhaps matching TRBD1 (5 bases). In germline, CDR1 is MDHEN, CDR2 SYDVKM. Between the trimmed V and J ends, which lost 8 bases and 2 bases, there was a span of 15 bases. The CDR3 contains 14 residues. CDR3 residues: CASGATAGNYGYTF. The CDR3 bases are TGTGCCAGCGGAGCGACGGCAGGGAACTATGGCTACACCTTC.

The rearrangement links TRBV11-1 to TRBJ2-3, with 8 bases matching TRBD1. With V trimmed by 5 bases and J by 1 base, 5 bases remained unmatched. In germline, CDR1 is SGHAT, CDR2 FQDESV (reference sequence). There are 15 residues in the CDR3. This CDR3 reads CASSPGTGRTDTQYF. CDR3 coding DNA: TGTGCCAGCAGCCCAGGGACAGGTCGCACAGATACGCAGTATTTT.

The chain carries TRBV5-8 and TRBJ2-3; 7 nucleotides match TRBD1. The length of the CDR3 is 16 residues. Trimming took 0 bases from V and 3 from J; bases not matched to a gene: 7. Per germline, CDR1 SGHTS and CDR2 YDEGEE. CDR3 sequence reads: CASSLGGQTMTDTQYF. The CDR3 DNA reads as TGTGCCAGCAGCTTGGGGGGACAGACAATGACAGATACGCAGTATTTT.

This chain uses TRBV6-6 with TRBJ2-7, with 7 bases aligning to TRBD2. Germline-derived CDR1 and CDR2 are MNHNY and SVGAGI (reference sequence). This CDR3 comprises 14 residues. Trimming cost V 5 bases and J 4 bases; bases outside gene matches: 8. The CDR3 nucleotides read TGTGCCAGCAGTCCCGTTGCGGGGGAGTACGAGCAGTACTTC. It codes for CASSPVAGEYEQYF.

With respect to this clone: In the same sample, other DNA sequences code for this CDR3. The V gene is TRBV3-1 (or the pseudogene TRBV3-2), the J gene TRBJ1-3; D is unresolved. From germline, CDR1 is LGHDT and CDR2 YNNKEL (reference sequence). This CDR3 is 13 amino acids long. V gave up 4 bases and J gave up 0 bases, with 4 bases separating them. CDR3: CASSPSSGNTIYF. The DNA for the CDR3 is TGTGCCAGCAGCCCATCCTCTGGAAACACCATATATTTT.

V usage is TRBV11-2 and J usage is TRBJ2-7, with 11 bases that match TRBD1. The CDR3 runs 15 residues. Germline assignment: CDR1 SGHAT and CDR2 FQNNGV. The V and J ends lost 1 base and 6 bases, in that order; junction bases with no gene match: 5. CDR3 loop: CASSLAPGQGVEQYF. CDR3 nucleotide sequence: TGTGCCAGCAGCTTAGCCCCGGGACAGGGGGTCGAGCAGTACTTC. Full variable domain (rest looked up from reference TRBV11-2 and TRBJ2-7): EAGVAQSPRYKIIEKRQSVAFWCNPISGHATLYWYQQILGQGPKLLIQFQNNGVVDDSQLPKDRFSAERLKGVDSTLKIQPAKLEDSAVYLCASSLAPGQGVEQYFGPGTRLTVT.

The chain couples TRBV7-2 to TRBJ1-3; D unclear. The CDR3 runs 16 residues. Germline-derived CDR1 and CDR2 are SGHTA and FQGNSA. The V end was cut by 2 bases, the J end by 4 bases, with 15 bases between. The CDR3 region is CASSLSGHRAGNTIYF. The CDR3 DNA is TGTGCCAGCAGCTTATCCGGTCACAGAGCAGGAAACACCATATATTTT.

The CDR3 DNA sequence: TGTGCCAGCGCTGGGGGCCGATTGGCCTACAATGAGCAGTTCTTC. It codes for CASAGGRLAYNEQFF. The chain recombines TRBV25-1 with TRBJ2-1, with D perhaps TRBD1 (6 bases). V was cut by 8 bases and J by 2 bases, with 16 bases left in between. The V gene's germline CDR1 is MGHDK and CDR2 SYGVNS. The length of the CDR3 is 15 residues. Supplemented by reference TRBV25-1 and TRBJ2-1, the full variable domain reads EADIYQTPRYLVIGTGKKITLECSQTMGHDKMYWYQQDPGMELHLIHYSYGVNSTEKGDLSSESTVSRIRTEHFPLTLESARPSHTSQYLCASAGGRLAYNEQFFGPGTRLTVL.

The gene calls are TRBV19 and TRBJ2-1; 7 nucleotides agree with TRBD1. This CDR3 contains 15 residues. Trimming took 7 bases from V and 1 from J; bases not matched to a gene: 7. Germline V gene lookup returns CDR1 LNHDA and CDR2 SQIVND (reference sequence). The DNA of the CDR3 is TGTGCCAGTACCGCTCCGGGACAGTCCTACAATGAGCAGTTCTTC. Translated: CASTAPGQSYNEQFF.

V gene TRBV2 combines with J gene TRBJ1-5; 8 bases are shared with TRBD1. CDR1 SNHLY and CDR2 FYNNEI come from the germline V gene. The V segment lost 6 bases and the J segment 2 bases; nucleotides outside the gene matches: 3. The CDR3 is made up of 14 amino acids. The CDR3 protein is CASSVDRGNQPQHF. The CDR3, as DNA: TGTGCCAGCAGCGTGGACAGGGGCAATCAGCCCCAGCATTTT.

The chain employs TRBV2 and TRBJ2-2, with TRBD2 as a possible D gene (6 bases). There are 15 residues in the CDR3. Germline assignment: CDR1 SNHLY and CDR2 FYNNEI. V lost 3 bases, J lost 1 base, and 9 bases lay in between. CDR3 protein: CASSETGRNTGELFF. The CDR3 DNA reads as TGTGCCAGCAGTGAGACCGGGAGGAACACCGGGGAGCTGTTTTTT. Drawing the rest from reference TRBV2 and TRBJ2-2, the complete variable domain is EPEVTQTPSHQVTQMGQEVILRCVPISNHLYFYWYRQILGQKVEFLVSFYNNEISEKSEIFDDQFSVERPDGSNFTLKIRSTKLEDSAMYFCASSETGRNTGELFFGEGSRLTVL.

In this sample, this clone turned up once. This sequence joins TRBV5-6 and TRBJ1-1; D is unclear. This CDR3 has 15 amino acids. V lost 0 bases, J lost 0 bases, and 9 bases lay in between. Germline V gives CDR1 SGHDT, CDR2 YYEEEE. The CDR3 region has the DNA TGTGCCAGCAGCTTGGCCGGGGAGATGAACACTGAAGCTTTCTTT. Residues: CASSLAGEMNTEAFF.

This chain joins TRBV6-5 and TRBJ1-6; 10 nucleotides line up with TRBD1. The CDR3 runs 15 residues. Trimming cost V 1 base and J 11 bases; bases outside gene matches: 5. Germline V gene sequence: CDR1 MNHEY, CDR2 SVGAGI. This chain's CDR3 is CASSYLGQGEPPLHF. DNA for the CDR3: TGTGCCAGCAGTTACTTAGGACAGGGGGAACCACCCCTCCACTTT.

The rearrangement joins TRBV2 to TRBJ2-3, with 7 bases lining up with TRBD2. Germline loops: CDR1 SNHLY, CDR2 FYNNEI. The CDR3 is made up of 17 amino acids. J was trimmed by 1 base and V by 4 bases; bases with no gene match: 11. Written as DNA, the CDR3 is TGTGCCAGCAGTGCCGCCCGGGGAGGGCTCGGCACAGATACGCAGTATTTT. It encodes CASSAARGGLGTDTQYF.

The chain links TRBV28 to TRBJ1-5; 7 nucleotides match TRBD1. CDR1 and CDR2 (germline): MDHEN, SYDVKM. Trimming cost V 2 bases and J 3 bases; bases outside gene matches: 4. The CDR3 is 15 amino acids. CDR3 in amino acids: CASSLRDRYNQPQHF. CDR3 nucleotides: TGTGCCAGCAGTTTAAGGGACAGATACAATCAGCCCCAGCATTTT.

The chain links TRBV18 to TRBJ2-5; no reliable D call. The CDR3 sequence is 11 residues long. V shed 5 bases and J shed 2 bases, with 3 bases lying between them. Germline-derived CDR1 and CDR2 are KGHSH and LQKENI. The CDR3: CASSSQETQYF. The DNA of the CDR3 is TGTGCCAGCTCATCTCAAGAGACCCAGTACTTC. Filled out from reference TRBV18 and TRBJ2-5, the complete variable domain reads NAGVMQNPRHLVRRRGQEARLRCSPMKGHSHVYWYRQLPEEGLKFMVYLQKENIIDESGMPKERFSAEFPKEGPSILRIQQVVRGDSAAYFCASSSQETQYFGPGTRLLVL.

This chain joins TRBV27 and TRBJ1-5; D gene uncertain. The germline V gene has CDR1 MNHEY and CDR2 SMNVEV (reference sequence). The CDR3 totals 13 residues. The V gene lost 6 bases and the J gene lost 0 bases, with 6 bases spanning the gap. CDR3 in amino acids: CASRGSSNQPQHF. DNA of the CDR3: TGTGCCAGCAGAGGGAGTAGCAATCAGCCCCAGCATTTT.

The chain employs TRBV16 and TRBJ1-2; 9 nucleotides agree with TRBD1. Germline V gives CDR1 KGHSY, CDR2 FQNENV. The CDR3 sequence is 14 residues long. Trimming cost V 4 bases and J 6 bases; bases outside gene matches: 6. CDR3 residues: CASSLSGTGNGYTF. The DNA of the CDR3 is TGTGCCAGCAGCCTATCGGGGACAGGGAATGGCTACACCTTC.

The chain recombines TRBV28 with TRBJ1-6; 7 bases line up with TRBD1. Trimming at V came to 6 bases and at J to 9 bases, leaving 11 bases not matched to a gene. CDR1 is MDHEN, CDR2 SYDVKM, per germline. The CDR3 is 15 amino acids. The CDR3 nucleotides read TGTGCCAGCAGCCCGGGGGACAGAAGAATTTCACCCCTCCACTTT. Amino acid sequence: CASSPGDRRISPLHF.

The gene calls are TRBV5-1 and TRBJ1-6; no definite D call. The CDR3 loop spans 15 amino acids. Germline V CDR1 and CDR2: SGHRS, YFSETQ. V dropped 0 bases and J dropped 5 bases, with 9 bases sitting between them. The CDR3 spells CASSLDAGNNSPLHF. For the CDR3, the DNA is TGCGCCAGCAGCTTGGACGCGGGGAATAATTCACCCCTCCACTTT.

V gene TRBV27 combines with J gene TRBJ2-7, with 7 bases matching TRBD1. Germline CDR1 is MNHEY and CDR2 is SMNVEV (reference sequence). V was pared by 6 bases and J by 5 bases, with 13 bases of the junction left unmatched. The CDR3 is made up of 15 amino acids. In nucleotides, the CDR3 is TGTGCCAGCAGACCCATCGACAGGGCTTCCCACGAGCAGTACTTC. Translated: CASRPIDRASHEQYF.